The 29 T cell receptor beta chains presented below share a single source sample, sequenced in a study of Ad26.COV2.S vaccination and SARS-CoV-2 variants. Profiling relied on immunoSEQ multiplex PCR, and the TCRdb table lists in-frame clones only, not all of them. Among some 370,000 clones listed, about 83% were seen once. The treatment: approximately 18 received Ad26.COV2.S at low or high dose, single or two shots; several received placebo; per-sample allocation not given. Samples came from day 63 after the first vaccine or placebo injection. Sequencing was performed on peripheral blood, taken in a trial of Ad26.COV2.S vaccine versus placebo. These TCRs come from a person aged 18-65 years who received the Ad26.COV2.S COVID-19 vaccine or a placebo.

This chain links TRBV6-7 with TRBJ1-2, with D possibly TRBD1 on 5 matching bases. TRBV6-7 carries the ORF label, with uncertain function. The CDR3 runs to 16 residues. V lost 10 bases and J 0 bases, leaving 21 bases between the germline ends. CDR3 in DNA: TGTGCCACATACCTGGCAGGGAAGGGTTCTAACTATGGCTACACCTTC. Protein sequence: CATYLAGKGSNYGYTF.

The rearrangement joins TRBV11-3 to TRBJ1-1, with TRBD1 as a possible D gene (5 bases). The germline V gene has CDR1 SGHNT and CDR2 YENEEA. The V and J ends lost 3 bases and 4 bases respectively, with 21 bases between them. This CDR3 has 17 amino acids. The CDR3 DNA is TGTGCCAGCAGCTTTCGGCAGGGCTGGGGAAAGGTCACTGAAGCTTTCTTT. Its translation: CASSFRQGWGKVTEAFF. Full variable domain (remainder filled in from reference TRBV11-3 and TRBJ1-1): EAGVVQSPRYKIIEKKQPVAFWCNPISGHNTLYWYLQNLGQGPELLIRYENEEAVDDSQLPKDRFSAERLKGVDSTLKIQPAELGDSAVYLCASSFRQGWGKVTEAFFGQGTRLTVV.

This clone was found a few times. The genes are TRBV28 and TRBJ1-6; D ambiguous. V shed 2 bases and J shed 10 bases, with 6 bases lying between them. The CDR3 covers 12 residues. Germline values: CDR1 MDHEN, CDR2 SYDVKM. The CDR3 DNA sequence: TGTGCCAGCAGTTTAGCGTCCTCACCCCTCCACTTT. This sequence encodes CASSLASSPLHF.

The genes are TRBV5-1 and TRBJ2-2, with a weak D call TRBD1 (6 bases). Trimming pared 3 bases from V and 0 bases from J, leaving 12 bases between. This CDR3 has 16 amino acids. Germline CDR1 is SGHRS and CDR2 is YFSETQ. The CDR3 coding sequence is TGCGCCAGCAGCTCCCCGGGACAAGCGAACACCGGGGAGCTGTTTTTT. It is translated as CASSSPGQANTGELFF. Full variable domain (outside the CDR3, taken from reference TRBV5-1 and TRBJ2-2): KAGVTQTPRYLIKTRGQQVTLSCSPISGHRSVSWYQQTPGQGLQFLFEYFSETQRNKGNFPGRFSGRQFSNSRSEMNVSTLELGDSALYLCASSSPGQANTGELFFGEGSRLTVL.

The rearrangement uses TRBV18 and TRBJ1-5, with 8 positions matching TRBD1. V was pared by 3 bases and J by 2 bases, with 0 bases of the junction left unmatched. Germline V gene lookup returns CDR1 KGHSH and CDR2 LQKENI. CDR3 length: 14 amino acids. The CDR3 sequence is CASSPDRGNQPQHF. The CDR3 DNA reads as TGTGCCAGCTCACCGGACAGGGGCAATCAGCCCCAGCATTTT. The whole variable domain, filled in from reference TRBV18 and TRBJ1-5, reads NAGVMQNPRHLVRRRGQEARLRCSPMKGHSHVYWYRQLPEEGLKFMVYLQKENIIDESGMPKERFSAEFPKEGPSILRIQQVVRGDSAAYFCASSPDRGNQPQHFGDGTRLSIL.

This clone was seen repeatedly, ten times or more. The chain combines TRBV7-9 with TRBJ2-3; D remains unclear. The CDR3 has 13 residues. V was pared by 2 bases and J by 3 bases, with 6 bases between. From germline, CDR1 is SEHNR and CDR2 FQNEAQ (reference sequence). Written as DNA, the CDR3 is TGTGCCAGCAGCTTATGGGTAACAGATACGCAGTATTTT. Protein sequence: CASSLWVTDTQYF.

This clone has a single count. The chain uses TRBV7-4 and TRBJ2-7; weak D call: TRBD2 (5 bases). This CDR3 has 13 amino acids. Germline CDR1 SGHVT, CDR2 SQSDAQ. Trimming left V 3 bases short and J 7 bases short, with 13 bases between. CDR3 nucleotides: TGTGCCAGCAGCTTTCGGGATCATGGGGAGCAGTACTTC. Protein product: CASSFRDHGEQYF.

This clone turned up a few times. The V gene is TRBV10-2, the J gene TRBJ1-2; possibly TRBD1 for D (6 bases). Germline V gene data show CDR1 as WSHSY and CDR2 as SAAADI. V was trimmed by 3 bases and J by 4 bases, leaving 6 bases between them. The CDR3 is 12 amino acids. CDR3 coding DNA: TGCGCCAGCAGTGAACAGGGCTATGGCTACACCTTC. Protein sequence: CASSEQGYGYTF.

The J gene is TRBJ2-7, the V gene TRBV4-1; TRBD2 might be the D (6 bases). The CDR3 runs 13 residues. Looked up from germline, CDR1 is MGHRA and CDR2 is YSYEKL. V was clipped by 8 bases and J by 7 bases, with 18 bases between them. CDR3 nucleotides: TGCGCCAGCGGATCAGTGGAGCGGGCGGAGCAGTACTTC. As protein: CASGSVERAEQYF.

This clone was counted a single time. The chain has TRBV19 and TRBJ2-2, with 7 bases aligning to TRBD2. The CDR3 length is 15 residues. J gave up 5 bases and V 8 bases, and 11 bases lay outside the gene matches. Germline V gives CDR1 LNHDA, CDR2 SQIVND (reference sequence). CDR3 sequence reads: CASCPLTSRTGELFF. The CDR3 coding sequence is TGTGCCAGTTGCCCCCTGACTAGCAGGACCGGGGAGCTGTTTTTT. Using reference TRBV19 and TRBJ2-2 for the parts outside the CDR3, the full variable domain is DGGITQSPKYLFRKEGQNVTLSCEQNLNHDAMYWYRQDPGQGLRLIYYSQIVNDFQKGDIAEGYSVSREKKESFPLTVTSAQKNPTAFYLCASCPLTSRTGELFFGEGSRLTVL.

This chain connects TRBV12-3 or TRBV12-4 to TRBJ2-7; TRBD1 might be the D (6 bases). The CDR3 is 11 amino acids. V gave up 6 bases and J gave up 4 bases, with 7 bases separating them. The CDR3, as DNA: TGTGCCAGCAGCAGGGGTTACGAGCAGTACTTC. Encoded protein: CASSRGYEQYF.

The rearrangement uses TRBV18 and TRBJ2-3, with 9 bases identical to TRBD2. The CDR3 runs to 15 residues. V was clipped by 5 bases and J by 6 bases; unmatched bases: 9. Germline V lookup: CDR1 KGHSH, CDR2 LQKENI. Here the CDR3 DNA reads TGTGCCAGCTCAGCCACCTTAGCGGGGGAGGATACGCAGTATTTT. It encodes CASSATLAGEDTQYF.

This chain uses TRBV5-1 with TRBJ1-1; perhaps TRBD1 as D (6 bases). V lost 1 base to trimming and J lost 6 bases, with 10 bases between them. The CDR3 spans 13 residues. Germline V gene lookup returns CDR1 SGHRS and CDR2 YFSETQ. The CDR3 nucleotides are TGCGCCAGCAGCTTGATTGGGGGCTCTGAAGCTTTCTTT. Translating it yields CASSLIGGSEAFF. Full variable domain (missing parts from reference TRBV5-1 and TRBJ1-1): KAGVTQTPRYLIKTRGQQVTLSCSPISGHRSVSWYQQTPGQGLQFLFEYFSETQRNKGNFPGRFSGRQFSNSRSEMNVSTLELGDSALYLCASSLIGGSEAFFGQGTRLTVV.

This clone was picked up one time. The V call is TRBV4-2, the J call TRBJ2-7; D is unresolved. V was clipped by 1 base and J by 5 bases, with 12 bases between them. The CDR3 is 14 residues long. Germline V lookup: CDR1 LGHNA, CDR2 YNFKEQ. CDR3 region: CASSQAVQTDEQYF. The CDR3 DNA reads as TGTGCCAGCAGCCAAGCCGTCCAAACGGACGAGCAGTACTTC.

The V and J genes are TRBV7-6 and TRBJ2-7, with 7 bases identical to TRBD1. This CDR3 region has 17 residues. Germline-derived CDR1 and CDR2 are SGHVS and FNYEAQ. J gave up 0 bases and V 1 base, and 9 bases lay outside the gene matches. This CDR3 is CASSLEPGQPSSYEQYF. DNA for the CDR3: TGTGCCAGCAGCTTAGAGCCGGGACAGCCGAGCTCCTACGAGCAGTACTTC.

The chain combines TRBV19 with TRBJ2-7, with TRBD2 matching over 8 bases. V lost 6 bases and J lost 1; bases outside the gene matches: 11. The CDR3 extends over 16 amino acids. CDR1 and CDR2 from the germline V gene are LNHDA and SQIVND (reference sequence). CDR3 region: CASSPGGGRSSYEQYF. CDR3 in DNA: TGTGCCAGTAGCCCCGGGGGGGGCAGATCTTCCTACGAGCAGTACTTC.

The chain couples TRBV5-5 to TRBJ2-5; TRBD1 agrees at 7 bases. The CDR3 loop spans 13 amino acids. V trimming: 2 bases; J trimming: 4 bases; junction bases outside the gene matches: 2. Germline V CDR1 and CDR2: SGHKS, YYEKEE (reference sequence). The CDR3 nucleotides are TGTGCCAGCAGCTTTGCAGGGGGAGAGACCCAGTACTTC. This encodes CASSFAGGETQYF.

V gene TRBV7-2 combines with J gene TRBJ2-2; D may be TRBD1 (6 bases). This CDR3 is built from 15 residues. Trimming stripped 5 bases from V and 7 bases from J, with 17 bases between. Germline CDR1 SGHTA, CDR2 FQGNSA. The CDR3 coding sequence is TGTGCCAGCAGCCCCCGGACAGACCTTAACGGGGAGCTGTTTTTT. As protein: CASSPRTDLNGELFF.

V gene TRBV2 combines with J gene TRBJ2-3; 7 bases align to TRBD2. CDR1 is SNHLY, CDR2 FYNNEI, per germline. The CDR3 length is 16 residues. With 4 bases clipped from V and 0 bases from J, the junction kept 7 bases outside the gene matches. The CDR3 DNA is TGTGCCAGCAGTGGGGGGGGGAGCTGTAGCACAGATACGCAGTATTTT. Translation: CASSGGGSCSTDTQYF.

The chain has TRBV18 and TRBJ1-3; 9 positions match TRBD1. Germline V CDR1 and CDR2: KGHSH, LQKENI. Unmatched junction bases numbered 3, after V lost 3 bases and J lost 0 bases. The CDR3 is 16 amino acids. The CDR3 loop is CASSPGQGYSGNTIYF. Written as DNA, the CDR3 is TGTGCCAGCTCACCGGGACAGGGCTACTCTGGAAACACCATATATTTT.

The V and J genes are TRBV21-1 and TRBJ1-5. TRBV21-1 is tagged as a pseudogene. CDR3 length: 13 residues. The CDR3, as DNA: TGTGCCAGCAGCAAAGCTGAAAATCAGCCCCAGCATTTT. Protein sequence: CASSKAENQPQHF.

This rearrangement joins TRBV4-3 to TRBJ2-3; the D is unclear. The CDR3 covers 14 residues. The V gene lost 0 bases and the J gene lost 4 bases, with 8 bases spanning the gap. The germline CDR1 and CDR2 sequences are LGHNA and YSLEER. Written as DNA, the CDR3 is TGCGCCAGCAGCCAAGATAGAAGTGCAGATACGCAGTATTTT. Translated: CASSQDRSADTQYF.

This clone was seen only once. This CDR3 reads CASSVIPGANVLTF. Written as DNA, the CDR3 is TGTGCCAGCAGCGTAATTCCTGGGGCCAACGTCCTGACTTTC. This chain connects TRBV9 to TRBJ2-6, with unresolved D. From germline, CDR1 is SGDLS and CDR2 YYNGEE. There are 14 residues in the CDR3. The ends were cut back, 1 base at V and 2 bases at J, with 4 bases in the middle.

The V call is TRBV5-6, the J call TRBJ1-2; D gene ambiguous. V was cut by 4 bases and J by 4 bases, with 11 bases left in between. Germline V CDR1 and CDR2: SGHDT, YYEEEE. The CDR3 consists of 13 residues. CDR3 DNA: TGTGCCAGCAGCGCTGTGGCGCGCTATGGCTACACCTTC. It yields the protein CASSAVARYGYTF. The variable domain in full, completed from reference TRBV5-6 and TRBJ1-2, reads DAGVTQSPTHLIKTRGQQVTLRCSPKSGHDTVSWYQQALGQGPQFIFQYYEEEERQRGNFPDRFSGHQFPNYSSELNVNALLLGDSALYLCASSAVARYGYTFGSGTRLTVV.

The gene calls are TRBV4-2 and TRBJ2-1, with 11 bases identical to TRBD2. This CDR3 comprises 16 residues. Looked up from germline, CDR1 is LGHNA and CDR2 is YNFKEQ. Unmatched junction bases numbered 5, after V lost 0 bases and J lost 7 bases. CDR3 nucleotides: TGTGCCAGCAGCCAAGATGGGCTAGCGGGAGGAAATGAGCAGTTCTTC. It encodes CASSQDGLAGGNEQFF.

The sample holds one count of this clone. The V gene is TRBV18, the J gene TRBJ2-3; 7 nucleotides align to TRBD1. Per the germline V gene, CDR1 is KGHSH and CDR2 is LQKENI. With V trimmed by 3 bases and J by 5 bases, 11 bases remained unmatched. This CDR3 has 16 residues. The CDR3 DNA sequence: TGTGCCAGCTCACCCATCCAGGGGGTAAAGGGAGATACGCAGTATTTT. Translation: CASSPIQGVKGDTQYF.

The chain couples TRBV5-5 to TRBJ1-2, with a tentative D call TRBD1 (5 bases). The CDR3 consists of 13 residues. Germline V gene lookup returns CDR1 SGHKS and CDR2 YYEKEE (reference sequence). The V end lost 5 bases, the J end lost 6 bases, and 14 bases lay between the germline ends. The CDR3 here is CASSLAGADGYTF. In DNA, the CDR3 is TGTGCCAGCAGTCTGGCCGGGGCAGATGGCTACACCTTC.

The rearrangement joins TRBV24-1 to TRBJ2-2; 7 bases align to TRBD1. V was clipped by 7 bases and J by 5 bases; unmatched bases: 9. There are 15 residues in the CDR3. Germline CDR1 KGHDR, CDR2 SFDVKD. The CDR3 is CATSTGTVPTGELFF. The CDR3 DNA follows: TGTGCCACCAGCACCGGGACAGTTCCTACCGGGGAGCTGTTTTTT.

The V and J genes are TRBV5-4 and TRBJ2-1, with TRBD1 matching over 11 bases. The CDR3 has 15 residues. The V and J ends lost 0 bases and 9 bases, in that order; junction bases with no gene match: 5. CDR1 and CDR2 from the germline V gene are SGHNT and YYREEE (reference sequence). The CDR3 nucleotides are TGTGCCAGCAGCTTGGAACGGGACAGGGGGGCTGAGCAGTTCTTC. This translates into CASSLERDRGAEQFF.